This T cell receptor (beta chain) was recorded in a study of blood T cell repertoires in COVID-19. In the study overall: COVID-19 samples from acute and convalescent phases originated in the United States, Italy and Spain. PBMCs, B-cell-depleted T cells, or T cells provided the cDNA or gDNA that made up the material.

In the original analysis: Cell counts per sample came from amplifying reference gene primers. The table came from immunoSEQ multiplex PCR; TCRdb's copy has only in-frame clones and leaves some out. V and J calls and clone size come straight from that table; D and trimming were deduced from the DNA. The sample includes about 150,000 clones, nearly 80% of them seen just once. Germline loops: CDR1 SGHKS, CDR2 YYEKEE (reference sequence). The length of the CDR3 is 13 residues. Losses at the gene ends were 7 bases for V and 5 bases for J; bases not matched to a gene: 7. V and J are TRBV5-5 and TRBJ2-7; 9 nucleotides line up with TRBD1. This clonotype originated in a man aged 80 or over with acute or convalescent COVID-19. Sample: peripheral blood. This chain's CDR3 is CASSGTGLDEQYF. As DNA, the CDR3 is TGTGCCAGCTCCGGGACAGGGCTGGACGAGCAGTACTTC.